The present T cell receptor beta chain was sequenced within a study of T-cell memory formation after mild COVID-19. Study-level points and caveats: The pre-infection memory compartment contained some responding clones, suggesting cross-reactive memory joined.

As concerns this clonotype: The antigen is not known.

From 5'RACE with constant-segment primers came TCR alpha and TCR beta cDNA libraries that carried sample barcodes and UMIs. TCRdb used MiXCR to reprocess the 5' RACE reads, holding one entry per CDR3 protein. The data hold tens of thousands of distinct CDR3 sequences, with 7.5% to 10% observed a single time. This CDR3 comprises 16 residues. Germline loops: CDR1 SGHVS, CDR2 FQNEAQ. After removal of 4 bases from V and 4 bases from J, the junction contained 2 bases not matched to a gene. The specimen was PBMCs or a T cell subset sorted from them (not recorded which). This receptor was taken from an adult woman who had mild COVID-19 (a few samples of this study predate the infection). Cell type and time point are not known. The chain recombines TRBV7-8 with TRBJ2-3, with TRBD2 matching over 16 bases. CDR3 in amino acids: CASSSGLAGGADTQYF. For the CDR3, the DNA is TGTGCCAGCAGCTCGGGACTAGCGGGGGGGGCAGATACGCAGTATTTT.